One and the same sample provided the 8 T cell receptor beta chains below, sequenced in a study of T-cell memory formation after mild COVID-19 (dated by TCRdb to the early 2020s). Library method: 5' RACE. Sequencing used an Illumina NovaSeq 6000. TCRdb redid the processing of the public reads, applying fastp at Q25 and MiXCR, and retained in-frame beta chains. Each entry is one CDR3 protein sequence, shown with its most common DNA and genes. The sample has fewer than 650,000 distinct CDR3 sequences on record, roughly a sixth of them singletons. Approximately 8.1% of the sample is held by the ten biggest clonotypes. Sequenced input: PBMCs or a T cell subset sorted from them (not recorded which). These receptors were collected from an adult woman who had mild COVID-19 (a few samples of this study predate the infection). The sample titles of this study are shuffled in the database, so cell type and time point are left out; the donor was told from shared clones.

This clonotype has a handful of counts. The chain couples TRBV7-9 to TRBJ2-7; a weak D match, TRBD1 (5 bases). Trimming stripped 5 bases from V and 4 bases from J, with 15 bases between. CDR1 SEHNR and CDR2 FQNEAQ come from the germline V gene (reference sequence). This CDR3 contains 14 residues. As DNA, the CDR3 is TGTGCCAGCAGCAAAATGGACATCCGATACGAGCAGTACTTC. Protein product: CASSKMDIRYEQYF.

In nucleotides, the CDR3 is TGTGCCAGCAGCCAAGGTCAGGGGGGGGTCTTTGAGCAGTTCTTC. Encoded protein: CASSQGQGGVFEQFF. The chain couples TRBV3-1 to TRBJ2-1, with D perhaps assigned TRBD1 or TRBD2 (7 bases each). V gave up 1 base and J gave up 9 bases, with 16 bases separating them. The CDR3 runs to 15 residues. Germline-derived CDR1 and CDR2 are LGHDT and YNNKEL (reference sequence).

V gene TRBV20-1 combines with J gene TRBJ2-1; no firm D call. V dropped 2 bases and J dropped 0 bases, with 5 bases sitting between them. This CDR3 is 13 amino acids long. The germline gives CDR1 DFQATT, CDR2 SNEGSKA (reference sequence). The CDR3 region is CSARLISYNEQFF. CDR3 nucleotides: TGCAGTGCTAGACTCATCTCCTACAATGAGCAGTTCTTC.

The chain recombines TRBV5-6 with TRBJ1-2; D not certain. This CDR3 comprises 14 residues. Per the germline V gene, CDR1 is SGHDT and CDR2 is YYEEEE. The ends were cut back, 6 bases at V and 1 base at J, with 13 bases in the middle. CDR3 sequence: CASNFGRDNYGYTF. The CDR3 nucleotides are TGTGCCAGCAACTTTGGCCGAGATAACTATGGCTACACCTTC.

CDR3 DNA: TGTGCCAGCAGAAAACAGGGGGCAGTGGAAAAACTGTTTTTT. It yields the protein CASRKQGAVEKLFF. The gene calls are TRBV6-2 or TRBV6-3 and TRBJ1-4; 9 positions match TRBD1. After removal of 6 bases from V and 8 bases from J, the junction contained 7 bases not matched to a gene. In germline, CDR1 is MNHEY, CDR2 SVGEGT. The CDR3 loop spans 14 amino acids.

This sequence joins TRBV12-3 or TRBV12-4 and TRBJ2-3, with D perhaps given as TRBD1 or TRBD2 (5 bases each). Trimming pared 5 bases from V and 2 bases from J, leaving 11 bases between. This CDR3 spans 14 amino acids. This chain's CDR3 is CASSTRGFTDTQYF. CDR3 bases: TGTGCCAGCAGTACTAGGGGTTTCACAGATACGCAGTATTTT.

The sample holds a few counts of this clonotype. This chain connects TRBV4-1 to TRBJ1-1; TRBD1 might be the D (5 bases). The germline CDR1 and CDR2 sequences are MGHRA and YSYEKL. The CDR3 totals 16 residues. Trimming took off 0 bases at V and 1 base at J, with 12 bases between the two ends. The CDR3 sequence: CASSQELTAGNTEAFF. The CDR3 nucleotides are TGCGCCAGCAGCCAAGAATTGACAGCGGGGAACACTGAAGCTTTCTTT.

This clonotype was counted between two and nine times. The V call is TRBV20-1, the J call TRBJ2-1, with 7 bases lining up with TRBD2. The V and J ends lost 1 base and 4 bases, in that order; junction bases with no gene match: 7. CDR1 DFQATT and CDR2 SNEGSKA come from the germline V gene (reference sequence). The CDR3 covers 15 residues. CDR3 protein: CSARGSSSGYNEQFF. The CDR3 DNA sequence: TGCAGTGCTAGAGGGTCCTCTAGCGGTTACAATGAGCAGTTCTTC.